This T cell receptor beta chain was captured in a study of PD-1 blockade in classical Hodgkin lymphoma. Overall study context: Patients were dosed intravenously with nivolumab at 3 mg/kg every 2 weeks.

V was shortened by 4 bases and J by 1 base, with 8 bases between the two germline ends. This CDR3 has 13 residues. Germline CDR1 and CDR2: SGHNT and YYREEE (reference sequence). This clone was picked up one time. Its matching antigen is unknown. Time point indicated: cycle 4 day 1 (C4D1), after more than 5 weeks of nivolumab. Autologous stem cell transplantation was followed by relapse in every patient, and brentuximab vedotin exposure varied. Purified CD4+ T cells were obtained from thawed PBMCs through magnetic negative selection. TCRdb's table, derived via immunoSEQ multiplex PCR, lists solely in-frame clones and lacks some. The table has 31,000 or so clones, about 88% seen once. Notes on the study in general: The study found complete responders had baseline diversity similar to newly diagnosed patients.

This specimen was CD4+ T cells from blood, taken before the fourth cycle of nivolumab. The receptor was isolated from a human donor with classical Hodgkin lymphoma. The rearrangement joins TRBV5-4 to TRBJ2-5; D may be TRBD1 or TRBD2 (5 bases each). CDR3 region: CASSTGAQETQYF. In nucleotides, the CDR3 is TGTGCCAGCAGCACCGGGGCCCAAGAGACCCAGTACTTC.